This T cell receptor beta chain derives from a study of T cells after yellow fever vaccination (dated by TCRdb to between 2018 and 2020). Background on the whole study: The SMART-Seq v4 Ultra Low Input RNA kit was used to prepare libraries from fractions with low cell numbers. Bulk TCR alpha and beta repertoires were sequenced longitudinally to track T-cell clones before and after primary and booster YFV17D yellow fever vaccination. Two healthy male donors, one aged 18 to 29 and one aged 30 to 40 years, made up the cohort. Blood was collected at multiple timepoints before and after primary and secondary immunization, and bulk PBMC replicates and cell subsets were isolated. General conclusions and limits of the study: A small fraction of clonotypes appeared in both the CD4 and CD8 compartments, likely as a result of convergent recombination. Compared with the primary T-cell response, the secondary T-cell response was faster but weaker, reaching its peak on day 5 rather than on day 15. Computational filtering was needed because FACS-sorted repertoires could contain abundant contaminating clonotypes from the bulk population. Most clones expanded after primary vaccination were re-detected after the booster (just under 97% of CD4 and 80% to 90% of CD8), suggesting broad memory maintenance. Because the study included only two donors, the extent to which the findings can be generalized is limited.

This sample was sequenced with an Illumina NovaSeq 6000. TCR cDNA was synthesized by 5'RACE template switching, which introduced a universal primer site and unique molecular identifiers. Priming for cDNA synthesis came from both the TCR alpha and TCR beta constant segments. Libraries were amplified in two PCR steps, with sample barcodes and sequencing adapters added in the second step. Libraries were sequenced on Illumina HiSeq 2500 (2x100 bp) or NovaSeq (2x150 bp). The original pipeline was this. Reads were demultiplexed and collapsed into UMI consensus sequences with MIGEC, and V(D)J alignment was performed with MiXCR. Clonotypes responding to the vaccine were identified with edgeR on replicate PBMC samples, with the criteria of FDR below 0.01 and a log2 fold change above 5 up to day 15. CD4 or CD8 identity was assigned to each bulk clonotype according to whether the clonotype was present at higher abundance in the sequenced CD4 repertoire or the sequenced CD8 repertoire. TCRdb trimmed the raw reads at Q25, called clones with MiXCR and kept productive beta chains. CDR3 protein duplicates are merged, each entry listing the most common genes and DNA. These V and J calls originate from TCRdb's pipeline instead of the authors' own analysis. Across this sample there are approximately 300,000 distinct CDR3 sequences, with over 8.5% seen only once. Of the sample, 3.3% falls within the top ten clones.

Reading the label with the study, this specimen's treatment or condition is: live attenuated yellow fever vaccine strain. PBMCs were isolated from peripheral blood using a standard Ficoll-Paque protocol. CD4 and CD8 T-cell fractions were isolated with Dynabeads CD4 and CD8 positive selection kits. TriZol was used to extract RNA from bulk PBMCs, CD4 and CD8 fractions, and dextramer-positive and dextramer-negative fractions. From the cysteine up to the phenylalanine, the CDR3 has a length of 15 residues. The only DNA kept is the CDR3, 45 bases in frame from the first base. According to the germline V gene, CDR1 reads ENHRY and CDR2 reads SYGVKD. The V end loses 3 bases and the J end loses 0 bases, and a stretch of 6 bases separates them. A note on this clonotype: Its antigen remains unidentified. Base qualities are not recorded, but no much larger clone differs from it by a single base.

This receptor was taken from a man between 18 and 35 years old who received the YFV17D yellow fever vaccine. The sequences come from CD4+ T cells sorted from PBMCs, collected 45 days after the yellow fever booster vaccination. The rearrangement joined TRBV10-3 to TRBJ2-6, with a weak D call of TRBD1 (6 bases match). DNA sequence: TGTGCCATCAGTGAACAGGGCTCTGGGGCCAACGTCCTGACTTTC. Translated, this is CAISEQGSGANVLTF.